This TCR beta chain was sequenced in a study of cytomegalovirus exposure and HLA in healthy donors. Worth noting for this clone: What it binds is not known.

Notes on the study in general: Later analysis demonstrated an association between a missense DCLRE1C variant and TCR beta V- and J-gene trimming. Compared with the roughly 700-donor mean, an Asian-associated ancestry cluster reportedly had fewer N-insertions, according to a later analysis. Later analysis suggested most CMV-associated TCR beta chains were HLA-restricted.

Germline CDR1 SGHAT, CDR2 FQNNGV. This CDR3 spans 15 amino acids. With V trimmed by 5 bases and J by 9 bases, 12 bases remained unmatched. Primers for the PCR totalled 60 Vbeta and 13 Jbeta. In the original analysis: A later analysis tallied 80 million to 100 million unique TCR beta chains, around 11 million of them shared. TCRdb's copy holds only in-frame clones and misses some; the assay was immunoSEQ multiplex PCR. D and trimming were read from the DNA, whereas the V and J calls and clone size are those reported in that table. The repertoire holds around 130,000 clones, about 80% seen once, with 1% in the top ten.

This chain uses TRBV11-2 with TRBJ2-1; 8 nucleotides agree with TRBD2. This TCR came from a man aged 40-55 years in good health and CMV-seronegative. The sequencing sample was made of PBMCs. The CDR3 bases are TGTGCCAGCAGCGTAGGACTGGGAGCGGGAGTTGAGCAGTTCTTC. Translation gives CASSVGLGAGVEQFF. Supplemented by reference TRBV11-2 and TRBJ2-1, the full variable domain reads EAGVAQSPRYKIIEKRQSVAFWCNPISGHATLYWYQQILGQGPKLLIQFQNNGVVDDSQLPKDRFSAERLKGVDSTLKIQPAKLEDSAVYLCASSVGLGAGVEQFFGPGTRLTVL.